A selection of T cell receptor beta chains follows, all from one sample in a study of blood T cell repertoires in COVID-19. Method: immunoSEQ multiplex PCR; TCRdb's copy keeps in-frame clones and lacks some. The table has some 97,000 clones, approximately 89% seen once; the top ten hold more than 0.85%. The specimen was peripheral blood. All receptors derive from a man aged 55-75 years with acute or convalescent COVID-19. CDR3s include the opening cysteine and the closing phenylalanine or tryptophan. The order of the fields is V gene, clone size, J gene, D gene, CDR3 DNA, CDR3 protein. The D gene is left open where the match is weak. The listing skips clone size in some rows; elsewhere it reads once, few, many or a size class.

>TRBV30|NA|TRBJ1-2|NA
TGTGCCTGGAGTGCGGCCACGGGTGGCTACACCTTC
CAWSAATGGYTF
>TRBV7-9|NA|TRBJ2-7|TRBD1
TGTGCCAGCAGCTATTCGACAGGGCTTAAGGACGAGCAGTACTTC
CASSYSTGLKDEQYF
>TRBV11-2|NA|TRBJ2-7|NA
TGTGCCAGCAGCTTCTTTACTTACCACGAGCAGTACTTC
CASSFFTYHEQYF
>TRBV6-6|few|TRBJ2-1|NA
TGTGCCAGCAGCCGTAGCCCGAATGAGCAGTTCTTC
CASSRSPNEQFF
>TRBV2|NA|TRBJ1-5|NA
TGTGCCAGCAGTGCAAGAGGGACGGCCGGAGGGGCCCAGCATTTT
CASSARGTAGGAQHF
>TRBV28|NA|TRBJ1-1|TRBD1
TGTGCCAGCAGTTTGAACAGGGGACGGAGCACTGAAGCTTTCTTT
CASSLNRGRSTEAFF
>TRBV6-2/TRBV6-3|NA|TRBJ1-2|TRBD1
TGTGCCAGCAGTACACAGGGGGCCATCTATGGCTACACCTTC
CASSTQGAIYGYTF
>TRBV18|NA|TRBJ1-1|TRBD1
TGTGCCAGCTCACCCCTCGACAGGGGGGCTGAAGCTTTCTTT
CASSPLDRGAEAFF
>TRBV3-1/TRBV3-2|NA|TRBJ2-2|TRBD2
TGTGCCAGCAGCCGATTTCTGACTAGCAGAACCGGGGAGCTGTTTTTT
CASSRFLTSRTGELFF
>TRBV27|few|TRBJ2-7|TRBD1
TGTGCCAGCAGTTTATCGGGACAGAGCTACGAGCAGTACTTC
CASSLSGQSYEQYF
>TRBV29-1|NA|TRBJ2-7|NA
TGCAGCGTGCGACTACACGGGAGCTCCTACGAGCAGTACTTC
CSVRLHGSSYEQYF
>TRBV19|NA|TRBJ1-5|TRBD1
TGTGCCAGTAGACCCCCGGGACAGCTATACAATCAGCCCCAGCATTTT
CASRPPGQLYNQPQHF
>TRBV24-1|NA|TRBJ2-5|TRBD1
TGTGCCACCGCGGACAGGGGGCGAGAGACCCAGTACTTC
CATADRGRETQYF
>TRBV27|NA|TRBJ2-7|NA
TGTGCCAGCAGTTTGTCGGTTACCTACGAGCAGTACTTC
CASSLSVTYEQYF
>TRBV10-1|NA|TRBJ2-5|NA
TGCGCCATATTCAGCGAAGAGACCCAGTACTTC
CAIFSEETQYF
>TRBV28|NA|TRBJ1-4|NA
TGTGCCAGCAGGCCCCGCGGGGCCCCTGGGGAAAAACTGTTTTTT
CASRPRGAPGEKLFF
>TRBV10-2|few|TRBJ1-1|NA
TGCGCCAGCAGTGAGATTGGCGGCGGGAACACTGAAGCTTTCTTT
CASSEIGGGNTEAFF
>TRBV5-1|NA|TRBJ2-5|NA
TGCGCCAGCAGTTGGACAGCCATCACTGGGGAAGAGACCCAGTACTTC
CASSWTAITGEETQYF
>TRBV10-1|NA|TRBJ2-4|TRBD1
TGCGCCAGCAGTGAGTCGGGACAGGGAACGGCCAAAAACATTCAGTACTTC
CASSESGQGTAKNIQYF
>TRBV12-3/TRBV12-4|NA|TRBJ2-2|NA
TGTGCCAGCAGGGAGGGGTCCGGGGAGCTGTTTTTT
CASREGSGELFF
>TRBV12-3/TRBV12-4|NA|TRBJ2-1|NA
TGTGCCACCACGGAGTACAATGAGCAGTTCTTC
CATTEYNEQFF
>TRBV11-3|few|TRBJ2-1|NA
TGTGCCAGCAGCTTAGGCGGCGGGAATGAGCAGTTCTTC
CASSLGGGNEQFF
>TRBV24-1|NA|TRBJ2-6|NA
TGTGCCACCAGTGGGAGCTCTGGGGCCAACGTCCTGACTTTC
CATSGSSGANVLTF
>TRBV30|NA|TRBJ1-1|NA
TGTGCCTGGAGTGTAATCGGGTGGGGGCAAAACACTGAAGCTTTCTTT
CAWSVIGWGQNTEAFF
>TRBV9|NA|TRBJ1-1|TRBD1
TGTGCCAGCAGCTCCTACAGGGGAGATACGAACACTGAAGCTTTCTTT
CASSSYRGDTNTEAFF
>TRBV9|NA|TRBJ2-4|NA
TGTGCCAGCAGCCCGGCGGGTCTAGCCAAAAACATTCAGTACTTC
CASSPAGLAKNIQYF
>TRBV19|NA|TRBJ1-2|NA
TGTGCCAGTAGTATGAACGCGGGTTTTGGCTACACCTTC
CASSMNAGFGYTF
>TRBV19|NA|TRBJ2-3|TRBD2
TGTGCCAGTAGTATACAAAGGACTAGCGGGAGAACTAGCACAGATACGCAGTATTTT
CASSIQRTSGRTSTDTQYF
>TRBV28|NA|TRBJ2-3|NA
TGTGCCAGCAGGGGGGACTCAGCAGATACGCAGTATTTT
CASRGDSADTQYF
>TRBV7-2|NA|TRBJ1-2|NA
TGTGCCAGCAGCCCGGGGGGTCTAAGAGCTAACTATGGCTACACCTTC
CASSPGGLRANYGYTF
>TRBV18|NA|TRBJ1-3|TRBD1
TGTGCCAGCTCGACCACAGGGGATTTAAAAACCATATATTTT
CASSTTGDLKTIYF
>TRBV9|NA|TRBJ2-5|TRBD2
TGTGCCAGCAGCGTACTAGCGGGAAGAGGCCAAGAGACCCAGTACTTC
CASSVLAGRGQETQYF
>TRBV12-5|NA|TRBJ1-3|NA
TGTGCTAGTGGTTCGGGCGGGGAGGTTTCTGGAAACACCATATATTTT
CASGSGGEVSGNTIYF
>TRBV12-5|NA|TRBJ1-2|TRBD1
TGTGCTAGTGCTTTCACAGGGGGCGCGGGCTACACCTTC
CASAFTGGAGYTF
>TRBV5-1|NA|TRBJ1-6|TRBD1
TGCGCCAGCTGGACCGGGACAGGCTATTCACCCCTCCACTTT
CASWTGTGYSPLHF